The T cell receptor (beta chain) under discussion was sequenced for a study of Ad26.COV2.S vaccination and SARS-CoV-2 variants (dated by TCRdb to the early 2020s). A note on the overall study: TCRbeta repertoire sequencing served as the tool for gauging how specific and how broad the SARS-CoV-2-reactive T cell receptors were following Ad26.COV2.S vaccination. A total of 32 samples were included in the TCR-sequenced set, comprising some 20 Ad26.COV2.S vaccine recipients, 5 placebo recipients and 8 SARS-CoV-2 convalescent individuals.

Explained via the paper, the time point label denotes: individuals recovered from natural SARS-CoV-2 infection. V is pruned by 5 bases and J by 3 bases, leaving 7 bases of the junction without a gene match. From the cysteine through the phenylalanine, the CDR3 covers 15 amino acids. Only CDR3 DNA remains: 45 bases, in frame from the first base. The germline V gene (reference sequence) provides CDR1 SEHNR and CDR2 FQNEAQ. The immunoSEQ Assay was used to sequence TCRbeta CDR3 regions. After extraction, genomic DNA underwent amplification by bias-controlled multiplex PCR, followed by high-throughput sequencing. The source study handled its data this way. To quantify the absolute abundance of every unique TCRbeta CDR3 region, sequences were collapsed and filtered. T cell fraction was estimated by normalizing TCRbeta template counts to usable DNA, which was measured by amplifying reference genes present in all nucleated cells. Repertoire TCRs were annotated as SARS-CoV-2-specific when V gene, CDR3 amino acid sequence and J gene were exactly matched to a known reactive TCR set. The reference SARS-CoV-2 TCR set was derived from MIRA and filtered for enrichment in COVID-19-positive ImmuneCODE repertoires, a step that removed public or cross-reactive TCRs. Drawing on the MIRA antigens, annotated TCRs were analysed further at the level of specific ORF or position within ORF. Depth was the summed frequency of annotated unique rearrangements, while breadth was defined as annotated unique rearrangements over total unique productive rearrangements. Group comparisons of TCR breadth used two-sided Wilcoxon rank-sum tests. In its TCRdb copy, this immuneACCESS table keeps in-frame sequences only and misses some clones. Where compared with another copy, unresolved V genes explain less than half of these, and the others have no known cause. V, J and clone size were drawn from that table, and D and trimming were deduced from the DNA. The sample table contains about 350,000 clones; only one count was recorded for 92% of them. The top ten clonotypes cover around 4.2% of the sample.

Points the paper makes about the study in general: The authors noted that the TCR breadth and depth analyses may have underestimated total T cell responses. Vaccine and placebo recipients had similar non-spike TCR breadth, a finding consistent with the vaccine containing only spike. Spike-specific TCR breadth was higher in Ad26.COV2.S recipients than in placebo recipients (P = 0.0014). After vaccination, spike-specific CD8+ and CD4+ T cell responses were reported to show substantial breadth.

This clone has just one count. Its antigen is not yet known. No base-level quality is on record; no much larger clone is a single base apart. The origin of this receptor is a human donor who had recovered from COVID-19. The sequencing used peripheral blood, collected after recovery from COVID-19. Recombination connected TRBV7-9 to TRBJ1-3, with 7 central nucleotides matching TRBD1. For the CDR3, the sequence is CASSDGGTVGNTIYF. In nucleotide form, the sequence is TGTGCCAGCAGCGACGGAGGGACAGTTGGAAACACCATATATTTT.